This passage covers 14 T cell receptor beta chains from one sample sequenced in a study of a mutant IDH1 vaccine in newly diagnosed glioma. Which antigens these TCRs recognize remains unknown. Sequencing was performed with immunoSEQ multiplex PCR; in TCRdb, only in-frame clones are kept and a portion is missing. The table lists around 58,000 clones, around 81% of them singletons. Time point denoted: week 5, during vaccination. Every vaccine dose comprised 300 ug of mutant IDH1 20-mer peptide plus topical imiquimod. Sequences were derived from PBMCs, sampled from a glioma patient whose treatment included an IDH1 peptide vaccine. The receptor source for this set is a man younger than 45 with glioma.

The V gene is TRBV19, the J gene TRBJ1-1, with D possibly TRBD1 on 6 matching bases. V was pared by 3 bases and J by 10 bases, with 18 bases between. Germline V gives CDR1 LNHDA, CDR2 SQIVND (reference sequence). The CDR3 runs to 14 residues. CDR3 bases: TGTGCCAGTAGTATGGGCAGGGGACCAACGGGAGCTTTCTTT. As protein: CASSMGRGPTGAFF.

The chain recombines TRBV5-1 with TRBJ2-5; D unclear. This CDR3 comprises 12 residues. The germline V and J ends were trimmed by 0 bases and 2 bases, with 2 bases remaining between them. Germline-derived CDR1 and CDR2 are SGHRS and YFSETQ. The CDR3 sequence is CASSLDQETQYF. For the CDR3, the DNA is TGCGCCAGCAGCTTGGATCAAGAGACCCAGTACTTC.

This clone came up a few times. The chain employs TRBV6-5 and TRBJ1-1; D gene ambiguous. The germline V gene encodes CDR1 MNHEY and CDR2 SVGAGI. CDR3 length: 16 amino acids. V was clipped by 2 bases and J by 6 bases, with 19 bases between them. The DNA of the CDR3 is TGTGCCAGCAGTTACCGGCGACCTGGGATGAGTGCTGAAGCTTTCTTT. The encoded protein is CASSYRRPGMSAEAFF.

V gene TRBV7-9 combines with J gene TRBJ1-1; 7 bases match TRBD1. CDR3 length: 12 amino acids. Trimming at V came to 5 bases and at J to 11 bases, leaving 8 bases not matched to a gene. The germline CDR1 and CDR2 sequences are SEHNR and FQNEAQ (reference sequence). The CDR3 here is CASSSRQGTAFF. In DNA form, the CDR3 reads TGTGCCAGCAGCAGCCGACAGGGAACGGCTTTCTTT. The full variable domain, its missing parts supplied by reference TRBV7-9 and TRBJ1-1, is DTGVSQNPRHKITKRGQNVTFRCDPISEHNRLYWYRQTLGQGPEFLTYFQNEAQLEKSRLLSDRFSAERPKGSFSTLEIQRTEQGDSAMYLCASSSRQGTAFFGQGTRLTVV.

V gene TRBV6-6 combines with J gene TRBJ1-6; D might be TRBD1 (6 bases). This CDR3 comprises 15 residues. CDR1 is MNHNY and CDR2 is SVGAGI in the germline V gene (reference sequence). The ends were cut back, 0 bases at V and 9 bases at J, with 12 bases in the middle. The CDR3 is CASSYSQEGGSPLHF. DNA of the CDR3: TGTGCCAGCAGTTACTCCCAGGAGGGGGGTTCACCCCTCCACTTT.

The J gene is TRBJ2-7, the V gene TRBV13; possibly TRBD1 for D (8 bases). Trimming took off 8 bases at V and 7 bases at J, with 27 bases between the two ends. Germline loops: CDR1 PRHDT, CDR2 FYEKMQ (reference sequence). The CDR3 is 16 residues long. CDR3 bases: TGTGCCAGCGGCCCTCTCCGAGCGGGACAGGTGGAGGAGCAGTACTTC. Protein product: CASGPLRAGQVEEQYF.

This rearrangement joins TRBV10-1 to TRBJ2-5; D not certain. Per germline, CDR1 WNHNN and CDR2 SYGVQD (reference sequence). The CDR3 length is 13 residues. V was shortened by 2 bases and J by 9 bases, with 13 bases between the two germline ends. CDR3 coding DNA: TGCGCCAGCAGTGAGGCCCTCAGCAGCCCCCAGTACTTC. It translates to CASSEALSSPQYF.

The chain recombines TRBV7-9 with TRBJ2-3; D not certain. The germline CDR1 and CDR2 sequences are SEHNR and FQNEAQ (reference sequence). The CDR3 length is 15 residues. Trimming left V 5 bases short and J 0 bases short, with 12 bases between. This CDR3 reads CASSQYDTSTDTQYF. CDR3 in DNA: TGTGCCAGCAGCCAATATGATACGAGCACAGATACGCAGTATTTT.

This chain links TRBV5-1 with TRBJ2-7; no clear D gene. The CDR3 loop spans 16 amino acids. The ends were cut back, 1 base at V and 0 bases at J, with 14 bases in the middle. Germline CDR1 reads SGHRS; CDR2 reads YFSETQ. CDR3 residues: CASSLTSSRSSYEQYF. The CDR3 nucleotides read TGCGCCAGCAGCTTGACTTCCAGCCGTAGCTCCTACGAGCAGTACTTC. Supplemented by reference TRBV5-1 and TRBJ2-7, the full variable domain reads KAGVTQTPRYLIKTRGQQVTLSCSPISGHRSVSWYQQTPGQGLQFLFEYFSETQRNKGNFPGRFSGRQFSNSRSEMNVSTLELGDSALYLCASSLTSSRSSYEQYFGPGTRLTVT.

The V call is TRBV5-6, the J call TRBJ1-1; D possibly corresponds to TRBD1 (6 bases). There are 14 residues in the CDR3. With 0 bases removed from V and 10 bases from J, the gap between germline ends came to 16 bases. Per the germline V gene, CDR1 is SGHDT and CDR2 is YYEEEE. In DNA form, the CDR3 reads TGTGCCAGCAGCTTGGCGGCGCAGGGGCAGGCAGCTTTCTTT. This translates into CASSLAAQGQAAFF.

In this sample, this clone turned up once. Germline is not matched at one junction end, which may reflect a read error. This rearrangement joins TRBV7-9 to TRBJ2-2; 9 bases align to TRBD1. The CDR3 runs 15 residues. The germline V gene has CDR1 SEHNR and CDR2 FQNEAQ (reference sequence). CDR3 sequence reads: CASRLGTGNAGELFF. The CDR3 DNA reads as TGTGCCAGCAGGCTTGGGACAGGGAACGCCGGGGAGCTGTTTTTT.

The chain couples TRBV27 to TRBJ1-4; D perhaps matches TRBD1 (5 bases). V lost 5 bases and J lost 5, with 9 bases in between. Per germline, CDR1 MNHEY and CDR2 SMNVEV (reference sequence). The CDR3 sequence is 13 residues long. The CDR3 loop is CASSIRQNEKLFF. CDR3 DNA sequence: TGTGCCAGCAGTATAAGACAGAATGAAAAACTGTTTTTT.

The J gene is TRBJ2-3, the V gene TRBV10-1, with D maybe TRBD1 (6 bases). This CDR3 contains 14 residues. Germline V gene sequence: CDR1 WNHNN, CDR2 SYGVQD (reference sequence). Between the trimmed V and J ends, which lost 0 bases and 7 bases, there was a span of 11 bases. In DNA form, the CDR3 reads TGCGCCAGCAGTGAGTCGACAGGCAAATATACGCAGTATTTT. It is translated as CASSESTGKYTQYF.

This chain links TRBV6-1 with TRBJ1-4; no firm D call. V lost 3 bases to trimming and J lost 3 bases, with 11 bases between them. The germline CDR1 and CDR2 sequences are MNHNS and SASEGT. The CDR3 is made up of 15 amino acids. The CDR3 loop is CASSDLGSPNEKLFF. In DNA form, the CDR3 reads TGTGCCAGCAGTGATTTAGGGTCTCCTAATGAAAAACTGTTTTTT.